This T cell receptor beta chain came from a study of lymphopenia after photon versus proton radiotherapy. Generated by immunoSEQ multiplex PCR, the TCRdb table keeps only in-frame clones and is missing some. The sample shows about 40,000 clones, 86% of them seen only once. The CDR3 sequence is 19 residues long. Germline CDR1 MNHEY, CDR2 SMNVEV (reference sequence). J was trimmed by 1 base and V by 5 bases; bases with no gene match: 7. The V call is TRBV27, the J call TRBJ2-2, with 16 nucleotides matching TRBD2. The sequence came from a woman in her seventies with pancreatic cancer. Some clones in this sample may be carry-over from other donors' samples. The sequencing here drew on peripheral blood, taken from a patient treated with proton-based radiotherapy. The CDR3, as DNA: TGTGCCAGCAGTCCCGGGACTAGCGGGAGGGCCTTGAACACCGGGGAGCTGTTTTTT. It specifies CASSPGTSGRALNTGELFF.